This T cell receptor beta chain appears in the sequencing data of a study of shared clonotypes between healthy human individuals. This CDR3 spans 14 amino acids. V trimming: 5 bases; J trimming: 7 bases; junction bases outside the gene matches: 7. CDR1 is SGHNT and CDR2 is YYREEE in the germline V gene (reference sequence). Profiled with immunoSEQ multiplex PCR; TCRdb holds only in-frame clones, not every one. The sample shows roughly 1,100,000 clones, 70% to 80% of them seen only once. The receptor's source is a man in his late teens or twenties in good health. This chain links TRBV5-4 with TRBJ1-4, with 8 nucleotides matching TRBD1. What was sequenced was memory CD4+ T cells sorted from blood. This sample's subset: CD45RA-negative fraction. The CDR3 DNA reads as TGTGCCAGCAGGCCGGACAGGGCGAGTGAAAAACTGTTTTTT. It encodes CASRPDRASEKLFF.